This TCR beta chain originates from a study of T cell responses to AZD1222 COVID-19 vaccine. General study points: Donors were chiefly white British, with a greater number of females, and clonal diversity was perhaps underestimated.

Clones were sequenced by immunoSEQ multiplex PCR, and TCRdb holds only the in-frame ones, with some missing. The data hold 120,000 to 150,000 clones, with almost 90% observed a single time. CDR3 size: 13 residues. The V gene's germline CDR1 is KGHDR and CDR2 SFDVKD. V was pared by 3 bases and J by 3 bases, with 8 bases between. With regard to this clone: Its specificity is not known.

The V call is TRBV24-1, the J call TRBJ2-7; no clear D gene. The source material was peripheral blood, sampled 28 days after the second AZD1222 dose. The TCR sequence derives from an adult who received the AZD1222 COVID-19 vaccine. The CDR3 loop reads CATSDATIYEQYF. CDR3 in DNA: TGTGCCACCAGTGATGCGACAATCTACGAGCAGTACTTC.